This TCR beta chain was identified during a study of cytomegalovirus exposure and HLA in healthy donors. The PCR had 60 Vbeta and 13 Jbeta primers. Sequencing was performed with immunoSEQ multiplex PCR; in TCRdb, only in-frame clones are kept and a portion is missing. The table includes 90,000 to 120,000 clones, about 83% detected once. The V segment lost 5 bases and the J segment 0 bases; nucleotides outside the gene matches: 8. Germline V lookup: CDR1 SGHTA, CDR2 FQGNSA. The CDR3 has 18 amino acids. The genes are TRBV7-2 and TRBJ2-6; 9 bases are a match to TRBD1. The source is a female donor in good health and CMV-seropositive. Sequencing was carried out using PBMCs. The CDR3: CASSVTGGLRSGANVLTF. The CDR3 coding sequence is TGTGCCAGCAGCGTTACAGGGGGCCTCCGCTCTGGGGCCAACGTCCTGACTTTC.